The entry below describes one T cell receptor beta chain. This clone was seen more than once but under ten times. Its antigen is currently not known. Base qualities are not recorded, but no much larger clone differs from it by a single base. Libraries were built with the immunoSEQ multiplex PCR assay. The multiplex PCR relied on a mix of 60 forward primers for TCR Vbeta segments and 13 reverse primers for TCR Jbeta segments. The CDR3 region of rearranged TCR beta genes was amplified from genomic DNA by a multiplex PCR assay. The Illumina HiSeq System was used to sequence the amplified TCR beta libraries as 87-base-pair reads. As for the authors' bioinformatics: A later analysis counted approximately 84 million unique TCR beta chains across the 666 repertoires, and some 11 million of these chains were shared by at least two donors. Raw reads were error-corrected and collapsed into unique sequences with a nearest-neighbor algorithm that merged closely related sequences to remove PCR and sequencing errors. V, D and J gene segments were assigned by aligning CDR3 sequences to IMGT reference sequences. For a sequence to be retained, a match of at least six nucleotides was required to both a V gene segment and a J gene segment. A rearrangement was called productive if the CDR3 had no stop codons and remained in frame with V and J, and every other rearrangement was called non-productive. Following IMGT convention, CDR3 was defined as the stretch from the second conserved V-encoded cysteine up to the conserved J-encoded phenylalanine. In an earlier analysis of more than 550 of the donors, sequences lacking an unambiguous match to a single V gene segment were excluded. In an earlier analysis of 500 to 750 of the donors, V segments were called functional above 56.7% productive rearrangements and were called segregating when the between-donor standard deviation exceeded 5%. A statistical classification framework was developed to diagnose cytomegalovirus status using the catalog of TCR beta chain sequences. A later analysis assigned V and J genes by comparing TCR nucleotide sequences with IMGT/GENE-DB human TR gene sequences. A later analysis assigned CDR3 sequences and most-parsimonious VDJ recombination scenarios with the TCRdist pipeline. In a later analysis, each TCR beta chain was defined by its CDR3 amino acid sequence together with its V-gene family, and reads without a unique V-gene family were excluded. In a later analysis, 450 to 600 highly shared, low-generation-probability nucleotide sequences were removed to address suspected cross-contamination and a sequencing artifact. A later analysis calculated a clonal expansion index for each public chain from normalized within-repertoire ranks of inferred template counts. A later analysis computed generation probabilities with a VDJ recombination model fitted to out-of-frame rearrangements, and checked the results against IGoR. Hypergeometric tests were used in a later analysis to score TCR-TCR, TCR-HLA and TCR-CMV co-occurrence, with a repertoire-size bias correction applied to the TCR pairs. In a later analysis, false discovery rates were estimated by permuting HLA or CMV assignments 20 times. In a later analysis, co-occurring TCRs were grouped using DBSCAN, with TCRdist sequence similarity added in when clustering inside HLA-allele-positive subsets. For co-occurrence clustering, repertoires with fewer than 30,000 or more than 120,000 public chains were excluded, along with roughly 5 repertoires with anomalous nucleotide sharing. As stored in TCRdb, this immuneACCESS dataset retains in-frame rearrangements with V and J assigned. A fraction of the clones does not appear; measured against another copy, unresolved V genes explain less than half of the discrepancy, and the remainder lacks a known reason. For V, J and clone size, that table is used; D and trimming come from the DNA. Recorded for this sample are some 69,000 clones; more than 65% of them occurred a single time. The ten biggest clones cover under 3% of the sample.

The cohort consisted of 666 healthy bone marrow donors. Cohort members were all nominally healthy when sampled, although unrecorded immune exposures were likely present. The donor was CMV seronegative and belonged to the group of 352 seronegative cohort members. Each donor provided a peripheral blood sample, and peripheral blood mononuclear cells were used for TCR beta sequencing. Genomic DNA extraction from the blood cell samples was performed with the Qiagen DNeasy Blood Extraction Kit. The germline V gene gives CDR1 as SGDLS and CDR2 as YYNGEE. The cysteine opens and the phenylalanine closes a CDR3 of 16 amino acids. The DNA shown is the 48-base CDR3, in frame from base 1. V loses 4 bases, J loses 5 bases, and the germline ends lie 18 bases apart. These data come from a study of cytomegalovirus exposure and HLA in healthy donors (dated by TCRdb to about 2017). Notes on the research overall: An earlier analysis of 587 of the donors reported 250 to 300 Gb of sequence data and 95 million to 130 million unique TCR beta sequences obtained from approximately 180 million T cells. An early release that covered about 640 HLA-typed donors contained about 300 gigabases of sequencing data and tens of millions of unique TCR sequences. The genetic ancestry cluster associated with self-reported Caucasian donors included about 84% of the 300 to 400 genotyped donors. The study aimed to test whether cataloging public T cell receptors could reveal signatures of past pathogen exposure. The study profiled the T cell repertoires of 550 to 700 subjects by immunosequencing and related them to cytomegalovirus serostatus. A separate validation cohort of some 130 different subjects was used in addition to the roughly 700-subject first cohort. High-throughput TCR immunosequencing, statistical association of individual TCRs with disease status, and machine learning were combined to predict cytomegalovirus infection status. To study patterns of TCR occurrence, a later analysis re-analyzed previously published TCR beta repertoires from under 750 donors and added high-resolution HLA genotyping. The later analysis used no new phenotypic data to find candidate immune exposures, relying instead on TCR beta sequences and their occurrence across donors. In an earlier analysis of 587 of the donors, high-throughput TCR beta sequencing was used to judge whether each TCR beta V gene segment behaved as functional or pseudogenic. Alongside the repertoire data, information on donor age, sex, ethnicity and CMV serostatus was compiled. A later genetic analysis used genome-wide SNP genotypes for 398 of the 666 donors, treating that subset as a discovery cohort. Every repertoire in the discovery cohort had been generated on one and the same sequencing platform. Both class I and class II loci were covered by HLA typing, at four-digit resolution. The number of typed donors differed by locus: about 620-630 for A, B, C, DRB1 and DQB1; about 520 for DQA1; about 600 for DPA1; and 400 to 480 for DPB1. Roughly 5 DR-DQ haplotypes were handled as single units for association and clustering, since linkage in the cohort was strong. On average, roughly 240,000 unique TCR beta nucleotide sequences were sequenced per donor among some 420 genotyped donors of the cohort, with about 17% of those sequences being non-productive. Results the study describes overall, beyond this receptor: It was suggested by the authors that the approach could potentially be generalized to other disease states and immunological phenotypes. The study gave a list of around 170 TCR beta chains associated with cytomegalovirus. The 87-base-pair reads could not distinguish some IMGT-functional V segments, including TRBV6-2 and TRBV6-3, so those segments were excluded. Several of the top co-occurrence clusters appeared to be linked to parvovirus B19, influenza, CMV and Epstein-Barr virus, according to a later analysis. A further reported finding was that TCR beta sequences accurately predicted the HLA-A and HLA-B alleles for most subjects in the first cohort. In a later genetic analysis, fewer N-insertions in productive TCRs were reported among donors in an Asian-associated ancestry cluster than the 666-donor mean. Cytomegalovirus status was reported to be diagnosed by the classifier with high specificity and sensitivity in both the original and validation cohorts. A later analysis associated approximately 17,000 TCR beta sequences with specific HLA alleles at a false discovery rate of 0.05. In vitro tests confirmed that a few of the cytomegalovirus-associated TCR beta chains recognize cytomegalovirus antigens. When HLA alleles, especially DR and DQ, strongly co-occurred, TCR associations were difficult to assign to individual alleles. A later genetic analysis associated a missense DCLRE1C variant with V-gene and J-gene trimming of TCR beta chains, and an independent cohort replicated the association. Most TCR sequences were observed very rarely across donors, whereas some public TCRs were present in many individuals. The earlier analysis of approximately 590 of the donors excluded 15 to 20 rarely observed V segments, including chromosome 9 orphons, because counts were too low. Because some donors lacked HLA typing at each locus, the association tests relied only on the typed subset. In a later analysis, most CMV-associated TCR beta chains were found to appear HLA-restricted, with HLA associations seemingly driven largely by CMV exposure. The sequencing pipeline was judged likely to have produced a cluster of highly shared sequence variants as a technical artifact. Immune exposure information for the cohort was limited to CMV serostatus. Correlated functional status among segregating V segments might reflect linkage disequilibrium, but an unknown experimental factor could not be ruled out. Roughly uniform sequencing depth across donors was assumed in presence/absence analyses, although this assumption may not hold. Broadly in line with IMGT annotations, most TCR beta V segments showed up in productive rearrangements about 90% or about 30% of the time in an earlier analysis of a few hundred of the donors. According to a later analysis, TCR association rates differed among HLA loci, with DRB1 alleles showing the most associated TCRs and HLA-C alleles showing the fewest. In a later analysis, HLA-associated TCR beta chains showed more clonal expansion and lower generation probabilities than non-associated chains that were equally common. This cohort had only TCR beta chains sequenced, and the lack of alpha or paired-chain data limited which features could be detected.

This chain joins TRBV9 to TRBJ2-2, with TRBD2 as a weak D call on 6 bases. This TCR derives from a woman aged 25 to 39 in good health and CMV-seronegative. What was sequenced was PBMCs. The nucleotide sequence reads TGTGCCAGCAGCCCCCGGGACTCCGCTTTAACCGGGGAGCTGTTTTTT. Its translation is CASSPRDSALTGELFF.